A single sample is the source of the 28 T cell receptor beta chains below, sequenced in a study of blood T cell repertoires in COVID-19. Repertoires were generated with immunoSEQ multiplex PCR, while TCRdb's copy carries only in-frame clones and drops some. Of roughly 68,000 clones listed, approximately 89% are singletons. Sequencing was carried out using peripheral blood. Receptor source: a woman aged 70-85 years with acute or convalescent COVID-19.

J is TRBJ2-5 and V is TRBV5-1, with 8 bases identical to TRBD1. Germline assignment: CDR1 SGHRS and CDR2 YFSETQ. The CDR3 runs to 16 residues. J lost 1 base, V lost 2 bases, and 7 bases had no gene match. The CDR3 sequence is CASSLGGTGSQETQYF. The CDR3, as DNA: TGCGCCAGCAGCTTAGGAGGGACAGGCTCCCAAGAGACCCAGTACTTC. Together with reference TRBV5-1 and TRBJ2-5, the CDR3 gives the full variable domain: KAGVTQTPRYLIKTRGQQVTLSCSPISGHRSVSWYQQTPGQGLQFLFEYFSETQRNKGNFPGRFSGRQFSNSRSEMNVSTLELGDSALYLCASSLGGTGSQETQYFGPGTRLLVL.

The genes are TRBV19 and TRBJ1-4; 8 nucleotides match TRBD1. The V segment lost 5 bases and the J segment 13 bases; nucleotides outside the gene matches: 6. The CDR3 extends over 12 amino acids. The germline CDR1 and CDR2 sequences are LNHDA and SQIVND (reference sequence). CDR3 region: CASSLRTGSLFF. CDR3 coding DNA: TGTGCCAGTAGTCTTCGGACAGGGTCACTGTTTTTT.

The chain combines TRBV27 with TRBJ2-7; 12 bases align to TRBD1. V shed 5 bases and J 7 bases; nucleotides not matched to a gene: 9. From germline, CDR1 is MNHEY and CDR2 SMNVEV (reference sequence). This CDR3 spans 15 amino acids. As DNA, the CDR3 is TGTGCCAGCAGTCCCTGGGACAGGGGGCCGATTGAGCAGTACTTC. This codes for CASSPWDRGPIEQYF.

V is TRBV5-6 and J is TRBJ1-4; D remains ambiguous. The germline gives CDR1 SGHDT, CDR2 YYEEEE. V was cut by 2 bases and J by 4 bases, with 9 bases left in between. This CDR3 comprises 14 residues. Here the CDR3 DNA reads TGTGCCAGCAGCTTCCTGGGCCATAATGAAAAACTGTTTTTT. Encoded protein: CASSFLGHNEKLFF.

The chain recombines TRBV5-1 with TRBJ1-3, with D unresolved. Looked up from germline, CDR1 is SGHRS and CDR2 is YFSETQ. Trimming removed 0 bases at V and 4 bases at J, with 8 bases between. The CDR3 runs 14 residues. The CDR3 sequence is CASSLELTGNTIYF. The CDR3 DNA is TGCGCCAGCAGCTTGGAGCTGACAGGAAACACCATATATTTT.

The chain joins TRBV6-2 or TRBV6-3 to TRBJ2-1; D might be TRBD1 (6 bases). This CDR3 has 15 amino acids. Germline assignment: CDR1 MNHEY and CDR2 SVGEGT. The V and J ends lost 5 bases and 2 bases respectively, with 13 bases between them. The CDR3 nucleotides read TGTGCCAGCAGTACCTCACAGGGCCCCTACAATGAGCAGTTCTTC. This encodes CASSTSQGPYNEQFF.

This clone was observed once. Here the CDR3 reads CATTTGVGNTIYF. The CDR3 DNA sequence: TGTGCCACCACGACAGGGGTTGGAAACACCATATATTTT. The chain combines TRBV10-3 with TRBJ1-3; 8 positions match TRBD1. Per germline, CDR1 ENHRY and CDR2 SYGVKD. V shed 10 bases and J 3 bases; nucleotides not matched to a gene: 5. The CDR3 extends over 13 amino acids.

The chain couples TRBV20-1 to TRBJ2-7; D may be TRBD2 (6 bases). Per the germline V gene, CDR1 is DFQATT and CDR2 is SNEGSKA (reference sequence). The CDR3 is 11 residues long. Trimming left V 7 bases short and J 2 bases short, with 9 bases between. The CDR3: CSVGGPYEQYF. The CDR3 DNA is TGCAGTGTGGGAGGTCCCTACGAGCAGTACTTC.

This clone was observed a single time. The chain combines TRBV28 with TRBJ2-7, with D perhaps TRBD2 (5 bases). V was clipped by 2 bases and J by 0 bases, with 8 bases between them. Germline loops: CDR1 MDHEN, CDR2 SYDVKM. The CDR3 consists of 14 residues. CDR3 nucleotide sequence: TGTGCCAGCAGTTTACCTCGGGACTCCTACGAGCAGTACTTC. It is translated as CASSLPRDSYEQYF. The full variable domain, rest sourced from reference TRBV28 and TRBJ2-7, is DVKVTQSSRYLVKRTGEKVFLECVQDMDHENMFWYRQDPGLGLRLIYFSYDVKMKEKGDIPEGYSVSREKKERFSLILESASTNQTSMYLCASSLPRDSYEQYFGPGTRLTVT.

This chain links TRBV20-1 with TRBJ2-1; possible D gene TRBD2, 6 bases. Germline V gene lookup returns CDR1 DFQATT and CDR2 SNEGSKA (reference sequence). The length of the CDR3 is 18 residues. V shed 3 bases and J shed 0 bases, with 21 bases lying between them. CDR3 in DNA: TGCAGTGCTAGTCCAGCTTCTCGCGGGATAAGCTCCTACAATGAGCAGTTCTTC. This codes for CSASPASRGISSYNEQFF.

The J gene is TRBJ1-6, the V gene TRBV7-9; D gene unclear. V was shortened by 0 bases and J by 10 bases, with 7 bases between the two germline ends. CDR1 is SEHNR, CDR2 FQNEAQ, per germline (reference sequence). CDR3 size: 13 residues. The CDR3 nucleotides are TGTGCCAGCAGCTTAGCGGCACAATCACCCCTCCACTTT. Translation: CASSLAAQSPLHF.

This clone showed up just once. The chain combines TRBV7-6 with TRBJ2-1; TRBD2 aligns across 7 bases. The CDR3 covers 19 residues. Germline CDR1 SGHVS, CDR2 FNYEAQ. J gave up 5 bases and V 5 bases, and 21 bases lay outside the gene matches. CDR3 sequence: CASSELPLSFERGNNEQFF. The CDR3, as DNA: TGTGCCAGCAGCGAGCTACCGCTTAGCTTTGAGCGGGGTAACAATGAGCAGTTCTTC.

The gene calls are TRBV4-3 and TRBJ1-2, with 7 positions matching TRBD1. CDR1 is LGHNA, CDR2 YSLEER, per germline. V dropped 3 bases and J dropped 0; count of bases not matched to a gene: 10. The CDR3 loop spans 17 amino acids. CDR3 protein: CASSHIGGGTANYGYTF. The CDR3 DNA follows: TGCGCCAGCAGCCACATTGGAGGGGGCACAGCTAACTATGGCTACACCTTC.

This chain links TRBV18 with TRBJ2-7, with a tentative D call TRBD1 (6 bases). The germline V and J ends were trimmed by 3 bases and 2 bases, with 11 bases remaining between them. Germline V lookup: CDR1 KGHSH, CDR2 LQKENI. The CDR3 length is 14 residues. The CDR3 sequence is CASSPGQTTYEQYF. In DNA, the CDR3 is TGTGCCAGCTCACCCGGACAGACTACCTACGAGCAGTACTTC.

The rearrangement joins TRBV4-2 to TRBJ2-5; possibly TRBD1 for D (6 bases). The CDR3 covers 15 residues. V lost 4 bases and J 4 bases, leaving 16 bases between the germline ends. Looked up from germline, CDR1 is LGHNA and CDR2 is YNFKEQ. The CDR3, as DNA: TGTGCCAGCAGCCCCCCAAAACAGGGTCTAGAGACCCAGTACTTC. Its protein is CASSPPKQGLETQYF.

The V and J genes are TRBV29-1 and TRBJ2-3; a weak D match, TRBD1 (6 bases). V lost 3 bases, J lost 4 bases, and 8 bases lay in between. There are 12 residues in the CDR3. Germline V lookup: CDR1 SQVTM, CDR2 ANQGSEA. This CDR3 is CSVDRGSDTQYF. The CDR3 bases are TGCAGCGTTGACAGGGGCTCAGATACGCAGTATTTT.

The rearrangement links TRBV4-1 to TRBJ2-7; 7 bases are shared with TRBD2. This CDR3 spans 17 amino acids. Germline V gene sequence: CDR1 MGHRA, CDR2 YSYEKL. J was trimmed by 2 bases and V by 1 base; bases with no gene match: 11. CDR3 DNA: TGCGCCAGCAGCCAAGCTAGGGAGGGACTGGGGACCTACGAGCAGTACTTC. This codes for CASSQAREGLGTYEQYF.

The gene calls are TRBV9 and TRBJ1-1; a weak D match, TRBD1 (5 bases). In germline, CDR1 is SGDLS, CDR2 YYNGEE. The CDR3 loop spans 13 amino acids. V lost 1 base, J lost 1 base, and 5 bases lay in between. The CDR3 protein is CASSVQGNTEAFF. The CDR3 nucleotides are TGTGCCAGCAGCGTACAGGGGAACACTGAAGCTTTCTTT.

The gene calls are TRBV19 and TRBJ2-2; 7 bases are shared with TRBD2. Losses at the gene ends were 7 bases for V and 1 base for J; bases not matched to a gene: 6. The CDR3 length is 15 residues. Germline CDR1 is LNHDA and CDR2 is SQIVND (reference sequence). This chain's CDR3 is CASKGGLGNTGELFF. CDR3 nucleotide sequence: TGTGCCAGTAAAGGAGGACTAGGGAACACCGGGGAGCTGTTTTTT.

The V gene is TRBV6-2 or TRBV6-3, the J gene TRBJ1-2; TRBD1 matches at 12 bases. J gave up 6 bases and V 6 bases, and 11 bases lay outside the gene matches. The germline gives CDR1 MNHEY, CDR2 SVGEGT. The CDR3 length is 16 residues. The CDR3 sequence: CASSPAPGQGADGYTF. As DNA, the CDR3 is TGTGCCAGCAGCCCTGCCCCGGGACAGGGGGCGGATGGCTACACCTTC.

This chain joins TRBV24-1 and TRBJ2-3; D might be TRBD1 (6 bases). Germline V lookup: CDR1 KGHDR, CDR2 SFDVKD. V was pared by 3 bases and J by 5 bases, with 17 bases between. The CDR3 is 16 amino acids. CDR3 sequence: CATSDPGIRGLDTQYF. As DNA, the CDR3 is TGTGCCACCAGTGATCCCGGGATCAGGGGCTTAGATACGCAGTATTTT.

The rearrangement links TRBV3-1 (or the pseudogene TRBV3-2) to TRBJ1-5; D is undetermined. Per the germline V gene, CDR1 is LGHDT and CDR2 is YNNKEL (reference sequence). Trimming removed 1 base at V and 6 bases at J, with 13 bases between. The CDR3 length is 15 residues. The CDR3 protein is CASSQGLKPGQPQHF. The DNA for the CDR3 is TGTGCCAGCAGCCAAGGGCTTAAACCGGGTCAGCCCCAGCATTTT.

Written as DNA, the CDR3 is TGCGCCAGCAGCTTGGCCCCGGGACAGCCTTCTGAAGCTTTCTTT. The encoded protein is CASSLAPGQPSEAFF. V usage is TRBV5-1 and J usage is TRBJ1-1, with 7 bases lining up with TRBD1. After removal of 0 bases from V and 6 bases from J, the junction contained 8 bases not matched to a gene. This CDR3 contains 15 residues. CDR1 is SGHRS, CDR2 YFSETQ, per germline.

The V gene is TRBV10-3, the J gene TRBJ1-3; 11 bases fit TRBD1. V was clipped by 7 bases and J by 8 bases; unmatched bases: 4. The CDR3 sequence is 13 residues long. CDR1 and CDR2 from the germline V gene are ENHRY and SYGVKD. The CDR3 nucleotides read TGTGCCATCAAAGGACAGGGGGCAGACACCATATATTTT. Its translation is CAIKGQGADTIYF.

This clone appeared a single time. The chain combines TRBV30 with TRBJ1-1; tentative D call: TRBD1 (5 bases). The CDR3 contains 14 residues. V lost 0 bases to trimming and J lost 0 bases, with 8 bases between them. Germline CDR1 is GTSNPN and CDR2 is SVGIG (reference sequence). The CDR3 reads CAWSVRQLNTEAFF. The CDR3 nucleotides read TGTGCCTGGAGTGTTAGACAGCTGAACACTGAAGCTTTCTTT.

The CDR3 bases are TGTGCCAGTAGAACAGGGGAGCGAGGCATTCAGTACTTC. This codes for CASRTGERGIQYF. The V and J genes are TRBV19 and TRBJ2-4; 7 bases agree with TRBD1. The J segment lost 9 bases and the V segment lost 6 bases, leaving 8 bases of the junction unmatched. The CDR3 consists of 13 residues. Per germline, CDR1 LNHDA and CDR2 SQIVND (reference sequence).

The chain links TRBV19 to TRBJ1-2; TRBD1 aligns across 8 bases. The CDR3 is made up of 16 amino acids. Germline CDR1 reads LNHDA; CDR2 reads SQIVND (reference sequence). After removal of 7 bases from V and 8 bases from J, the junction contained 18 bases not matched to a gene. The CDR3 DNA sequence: TGTGCCAGTAAAACCCTCTTTGACAGGGGATGGCAAGGCTACACCTTC. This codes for CASKTLFDRGWQGYTF.

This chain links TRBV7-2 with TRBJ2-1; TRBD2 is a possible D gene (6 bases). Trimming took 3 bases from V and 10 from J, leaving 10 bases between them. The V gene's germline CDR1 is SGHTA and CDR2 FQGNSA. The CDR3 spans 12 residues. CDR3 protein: CASSLAGREQFF. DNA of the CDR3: TGTGCCAGCAGCTTGGCGGGGAGGGAGCAGTTCTTC.